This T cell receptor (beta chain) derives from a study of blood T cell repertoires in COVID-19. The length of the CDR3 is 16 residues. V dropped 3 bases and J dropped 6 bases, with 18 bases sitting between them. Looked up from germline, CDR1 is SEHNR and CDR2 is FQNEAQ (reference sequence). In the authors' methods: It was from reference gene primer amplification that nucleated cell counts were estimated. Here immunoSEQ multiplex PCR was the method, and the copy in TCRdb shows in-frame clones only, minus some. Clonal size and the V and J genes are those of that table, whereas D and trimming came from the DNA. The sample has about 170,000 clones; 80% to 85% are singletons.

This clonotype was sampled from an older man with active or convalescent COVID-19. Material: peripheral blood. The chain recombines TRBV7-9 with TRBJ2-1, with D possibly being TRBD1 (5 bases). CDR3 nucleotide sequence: TGTGCCAGCAGCTTGGATACCCGGTCTCAGGGCAATGAGCAGTTCTTC. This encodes CASSLDTRSQGNEQFF.